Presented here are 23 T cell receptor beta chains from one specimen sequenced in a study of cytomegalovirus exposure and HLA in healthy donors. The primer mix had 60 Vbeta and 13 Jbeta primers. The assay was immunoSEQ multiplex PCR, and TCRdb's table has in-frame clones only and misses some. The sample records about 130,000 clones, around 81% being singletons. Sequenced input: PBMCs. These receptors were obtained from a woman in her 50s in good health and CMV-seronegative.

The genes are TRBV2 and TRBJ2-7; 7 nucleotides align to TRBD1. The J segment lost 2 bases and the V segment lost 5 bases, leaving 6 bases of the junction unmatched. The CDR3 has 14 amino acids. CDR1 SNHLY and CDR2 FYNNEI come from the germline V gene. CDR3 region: CASSRQGVAYEQYF. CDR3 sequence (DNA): TGTGCCAGCAGTCGACAGGGTGTCGCCTACGAGCAGTACTTC.

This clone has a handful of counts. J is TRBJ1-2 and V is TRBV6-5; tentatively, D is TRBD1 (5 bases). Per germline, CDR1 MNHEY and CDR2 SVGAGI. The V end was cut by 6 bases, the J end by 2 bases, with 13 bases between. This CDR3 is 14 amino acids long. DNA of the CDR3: TGTGCCAGCAGCCAGACAGAGCCCAACTATGGCTACACCTTC. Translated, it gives CASSQTEPNYGYTF.

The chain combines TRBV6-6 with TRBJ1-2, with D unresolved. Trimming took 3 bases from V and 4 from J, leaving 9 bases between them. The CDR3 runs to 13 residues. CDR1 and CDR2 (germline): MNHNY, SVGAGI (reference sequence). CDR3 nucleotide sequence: TGTGCCAGCAGTTATCGAGAAATCTATGGCTACACCTTC. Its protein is CASSYREIYGYTF.

This CDR3 reads CASSTGTGQVGYTF. In DNA, the CDR3 is TGTGCCAGTAGTACCGGGACAGGGCAAGTTGGCTACACCTTC. This sequence joins TRBV19 and TRBJ1-2; the match to TRBD1 covers 9 bases. J was trimmed by 7 bases and V by 4 bases; bases with no gene match: 7. In germline, CDR1 is LNHDA, CDR2 SQIVND (reference sequence). The CDR3 runs to 14 residues.

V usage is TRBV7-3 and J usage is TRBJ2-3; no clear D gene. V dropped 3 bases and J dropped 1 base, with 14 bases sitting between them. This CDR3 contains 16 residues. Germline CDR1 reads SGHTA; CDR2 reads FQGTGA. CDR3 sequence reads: CASSLTVGSGTDTQYF. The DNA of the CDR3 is TGTGCCAGCAGCTTGACGGTCGGAAGCGGCACAGATACGCAGTATTTT.

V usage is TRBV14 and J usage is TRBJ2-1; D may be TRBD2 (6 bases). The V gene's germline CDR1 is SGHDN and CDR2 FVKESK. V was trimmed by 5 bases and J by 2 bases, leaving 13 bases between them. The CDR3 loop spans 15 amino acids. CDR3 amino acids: CASSLAAVPYNEQFF. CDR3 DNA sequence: TGTGCCAGCAGCTTAGCGGCAGTACCCTACAATGAGCAGTTCTTC. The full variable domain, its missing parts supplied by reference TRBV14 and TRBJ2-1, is EAGVTQFPSHSVIEKGQTVTLRCDPISGHDNLYWYRRVMGKEIKFLLHFVKESKQDESGMPNNRFLAERTGGTYSTLKVQPAELEDSGVYFCASSLAAVPYNEQFFGPGTRLTVL.

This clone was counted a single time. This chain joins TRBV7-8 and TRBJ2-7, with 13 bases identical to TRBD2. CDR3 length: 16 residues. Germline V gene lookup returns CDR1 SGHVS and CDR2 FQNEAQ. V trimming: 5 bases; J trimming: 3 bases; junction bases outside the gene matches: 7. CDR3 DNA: TGTGCCAGCAGCGCGACTAGCGGGAGGCTGAGCTACGAGCAGTACTTC. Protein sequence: CASSATSGRLSYEQYF.

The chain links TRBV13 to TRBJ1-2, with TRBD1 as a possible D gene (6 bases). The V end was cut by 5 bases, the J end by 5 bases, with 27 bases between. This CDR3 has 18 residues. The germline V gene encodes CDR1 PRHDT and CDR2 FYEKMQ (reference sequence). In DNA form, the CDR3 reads TGTGCCAGCAGCCAGTCGGAACATGGGACACCACGGCCTTATGGCTACACCTTC. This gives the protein CASSQSEHGTPRPYGYTF.

The DNA for the CDR3 is TGTGCCAGCAGTCTACAGGAAAACTATGGCTACACCTTC. Translated, it gives CASSLQENYGYTF. The V gene is TRBV28, the J gene TRBJ1-2; D possibly corresponds to TRBD1 (5 bases). V was clipped by 5 bases and J by 2 bases, with 9 bases between them. The CDR3 contains 13 residues. Per the germline V gene, CDR1 is MDHEN and CDR2 is SYDVKM.

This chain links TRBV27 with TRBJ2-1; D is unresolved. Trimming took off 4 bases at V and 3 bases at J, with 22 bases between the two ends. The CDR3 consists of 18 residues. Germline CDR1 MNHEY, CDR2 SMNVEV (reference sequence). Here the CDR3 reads CASSSTEITAPVYNEQFF. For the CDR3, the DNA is TGTGCCAGCAGTTCCACCGAGATTACCGCCCCTGTCTACAATGAGCAGTTCTTC.

The CDR3 reads CASSQTIAGGRENNEQFF. CDR3 bases: TGTGCCAGCAGCCAGACTATTGCGGGAGGTCGGGAGAACAATGAGCAGTTCTTC. The chain joins TRBV4-2 to TRBJ2-1, with TRBD2 matching over 8 bases. The germline gives CDR1 LGHNA, CDR2 YNFKEQ. Unmatched junction bases numbered 15, after V lost 3 bases and J lost 5 bases. This CDR3 contains 18 residues.

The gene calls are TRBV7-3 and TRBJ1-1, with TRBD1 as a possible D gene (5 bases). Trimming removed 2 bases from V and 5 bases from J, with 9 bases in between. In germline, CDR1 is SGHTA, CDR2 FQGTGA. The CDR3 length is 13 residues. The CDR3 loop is CASSLETATEAFF. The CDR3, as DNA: TGTGCCAGCAGCTTAGAGACAGCTACTGAAGCTTTCTTT. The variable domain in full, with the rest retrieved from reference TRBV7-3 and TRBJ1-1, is GAGVSQTPSNKVTEKGKYVELRCDPISGHTALYWYRQSLGQGPEFLIYFQGTGAADDSGLPNDRFFAVRPEGSVSTLKIQRTERGDSAVYLCASSLETATEAFFGQGTRLTVV.

CDR3 in DNA: TGCGCCAGCTGGGTAGGGGGCGCCTCACGCACAGATACGCAGTATTTT. Encoded protein: CASWVGGASRTDTQYF. V gene TRBV5-1 combines with J gene TRBJ2-3; 7 positions agree with TRBD1. Germline V CDR1 and CDR2: SGHRS, YFSETQ. The V segment lost 7 bases and the J segment 1 base; nucleotides outside the gene matches: 12. This CDR3 has 16 amino acids.

The CDR3 DNA sequence: TGTGCCAGCAGCTTAGCAGGGTCGGGAACTGAAGCTTTCTTT. It translates to CASSLAGSGTEAFF. The chain recombines TRBV7-9 with TRBJ1-1; D unclear. The CDR3 sequence is 14 residues long. Per the germline V gene, CDR1 is SEHNR and CDR2 is FQNEAQ (reference sequence). Trimming removed 0 bases at V and 5 bases at J, with 10 bases between.

The CDR3 coding sequence is TGTGCCAGCAGCTTAGGGGGCGGGAAGGCTGGGGCCAACGTCCTGACTTTC. As protein: CASSLGGGKAGANVLTF. This chain uses TRBV7-2 with TRBJ2-6, with a tentative D call TRBD2 (6 bases). The CDR3 consists of 17 residues. Per the germline V gene, CDR1 is SGHTA and CDR2 is FQGNSA. V was cut by 1 base and J by 2 bases, with 12 bases left in between.

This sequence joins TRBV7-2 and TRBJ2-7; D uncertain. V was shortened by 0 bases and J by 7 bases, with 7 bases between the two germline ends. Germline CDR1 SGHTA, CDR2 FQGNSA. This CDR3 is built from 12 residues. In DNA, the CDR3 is TGTGCCAGCAGCTTAGCGGGCTGGGAGCAGTACTTC. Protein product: CASSLAGWEQYF. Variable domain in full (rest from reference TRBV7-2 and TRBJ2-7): GAGVSQSPSNKVTEKGKDVELRCDPISGHTALYWYRQSLGQGLEFLIYFQGNSAPDKSGLPSDRFSAERTGGSVSTLTIQRTQQEDSAVYLCASSLAGWEQYFGPGTRLTVT.

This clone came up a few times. Here the CDR3 reads CASSFGETNNEQFF. The CDR3 DNA is TGTGCCAGCAGCTTCGGGGAAACTAACAATGAGCAGTTCTTC. This sequence joins TRBV13 and TRBJ2-1; weak D call: TRBD2 (5 bases). Trimming shortened V by 3 bases and J by 5 bases, and 11 bases separated the two germline ends. The CDR3 is made up of 14 amino acids. Germline V CDR1 and CDR2: PRHDT, FYEKMQ (reference sequence).

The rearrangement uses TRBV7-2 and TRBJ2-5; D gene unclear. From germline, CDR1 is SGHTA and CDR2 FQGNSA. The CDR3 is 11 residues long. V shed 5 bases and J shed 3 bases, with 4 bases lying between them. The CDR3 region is CASSPKETQYF. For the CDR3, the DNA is TGTGCCAGCAGCCCCAAAGAGACCCAGTACTTC.

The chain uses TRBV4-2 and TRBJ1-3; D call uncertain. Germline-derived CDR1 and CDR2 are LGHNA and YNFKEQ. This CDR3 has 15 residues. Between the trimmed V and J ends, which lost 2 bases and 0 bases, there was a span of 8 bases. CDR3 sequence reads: CASSQTTSSGNTIYF. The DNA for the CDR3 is TGTGCCAGCAGCCAAACCACTTCCTCTGGAAACACCATATATTTT.

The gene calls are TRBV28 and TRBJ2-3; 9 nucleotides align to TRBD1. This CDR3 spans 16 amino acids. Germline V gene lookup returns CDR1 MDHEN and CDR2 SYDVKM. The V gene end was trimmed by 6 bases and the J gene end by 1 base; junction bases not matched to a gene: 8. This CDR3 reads CASSLPRTGGTDTQYF. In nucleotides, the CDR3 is TGTGCCAGCAGCTTACCGCGGACAGGGGGCACAGATACGCAGTATTTT.

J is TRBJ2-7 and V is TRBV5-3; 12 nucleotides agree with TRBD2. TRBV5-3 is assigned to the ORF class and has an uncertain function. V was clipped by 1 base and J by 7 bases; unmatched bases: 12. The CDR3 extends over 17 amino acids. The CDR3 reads CARSLYSFGTSGREQYV. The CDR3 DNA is TGTGCCAGAAGCTTGTATTCGTTCGGGACTAGCGGGCGGGAGCAGTACGTC.

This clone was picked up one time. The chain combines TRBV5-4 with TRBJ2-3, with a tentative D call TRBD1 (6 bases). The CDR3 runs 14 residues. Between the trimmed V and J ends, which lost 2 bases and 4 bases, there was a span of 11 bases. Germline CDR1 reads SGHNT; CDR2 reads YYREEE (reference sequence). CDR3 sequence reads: CASSLGGFADTQYF. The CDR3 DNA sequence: TGTGCCAGCAGCTTAGGGGGTTTCGCAGATACGCAGTATTTT. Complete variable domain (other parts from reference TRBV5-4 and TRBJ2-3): ETGVTQSPTHLIKTRGQQVTLRCSSQSGHNTVSWYQQALGQGPQFIFQYYREEENGRGNFPPRFSGLQFPNYSSELNVNALELDDSALYLCASSLGGFADTQYFGPGTRLTVL.

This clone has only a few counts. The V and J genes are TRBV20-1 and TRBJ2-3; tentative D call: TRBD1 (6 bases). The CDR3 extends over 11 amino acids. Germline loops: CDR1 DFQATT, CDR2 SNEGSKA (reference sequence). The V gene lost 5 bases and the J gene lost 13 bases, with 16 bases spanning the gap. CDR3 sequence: CSAPDQGLEYF. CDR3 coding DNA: TGCAGTGCTCCAGACCAGGGGCTTGAGTATTTT.